These T cell receptor beta chains were read from a single sample in a study of blood T cell repertoires in COVID-19. TCRdb's copy holds only in-frame clones and misses some; the assay was immunoSEQ multiplex PCR. This table has about 180,000 clones, 85% to 95% appearing once. The sequenced sample was peripheral blood. These receptors all stem from a man aged 50 to 60 with acute or convalescent COVID-19. Each CDR3 is given with its conserved first and last residue. D genes are given only for firm matches. Size is omitted from some rows. Given values are once, few, many or a class for expanded clones.

v_gene,j_gene,d_gene,abundance,CDR3aa,CDR3nt
TRBV2,TRBJ2-2,-,-,CASGSGELNTGELFF,TGTGCCAGCGGCTCCGGAGAACTCAACACCGGGGAGCTGTTTTTT
TRBV5-8,TRBJ1-1,-,-,CASSLAQGMNTEAFF,TGTGCCAGCAGCTTGGCCCAGGGAATGAACACTGAAGCTTTCTTT
TRBV30,TRBJ2-2,-,-,CAWAGSDTGELFF,TGTGCCTGGGCAGGGTCAGACACCGGGGAGCTGTTTTTT
TRBV12-3/TRBV12-4,TRBJ2-5,-,-,CASSDERGETQYF,TGTGCCAGCAGTGACGAACGGGGAGAGACCCAGTACTTC
TRBV12-3/TRBV12-4,TRBJ1-2,-,-,CASTRDSGGYTF,TGTGCCAGCACCCGGGACTCCGGGGGCTACACCTTC
TRBV19,TRBJ1-5,TRBD1,-,CASSIGGDRDQPQHF,TGTGCCAGTAGTATTGGGGGTGACAGGGATCAGCCCCAGCATTTT
TRBV28,TRBJ2-5,-,-,CASSAWTGQETQYF,TGTGCCAGCAGTGCCTGGACTGGGCAAGAGACCCAGTACTTC
TRBV3-1/TRBV3-2,TRBJ2-7,TRBD2,-,CASSQRRTSAGYEQYF,TGTGCCAGCAGCCAACGCCGGACTAGCGCGGGCTACGAGCAGTACTTC
TRBV5-1,TRBJ2-3,TRBD1,-,CASSLVGTGSDTQYF,TGCGCCAGCAGCTTGGTAGGGACAGGGTCAGATACGCAGTATTTT
TRBV5-8,TRBJ2-5,TRBD1,-,CASSNAPDRGRTQYF,TGTGCCAGCAGCAACGCCCCTGACAGGGGTCGGACCCAGTACTTC
TRBV4-2,TRBJ2-1,-,-,CASSQENTGVWFNEQFF,TGTGCCAGCAGCCAAGAGAATACGGGAGTGTGGTTCAATGAGCAGTTCTTC
TRBV7-6,TRBJ1-4,TRBD1,-,CASSLGTGGRIGEKLFF,TGTGCCAGCAGCTTAGGGACAGGGGGTCGAATCGGGGAAAAACTGTTTTTT
TRBV6-5,TRBJ2-1,-,-,CASSRVNNEQFF,TGTGCCAGCAGCCGAGTTAACAATGAGCAGTTCTTC
TRBV9,TRBJ1-5,-,-,CASSVGAGGNQPQHF,TGTGCCAGCAGCGTAGGAGCTGGTGGCAATCAGCCCCAGCATTTT
TRBV18,TRBJ1-4,-,-,CASSPIGEYKKLFF,TGTGCCAGCTCACCGATCGGGGAATATAAAAAACTGTTTTTT
TRBV7-9,TRBJ2-6,-,-,CASSLFPSGANVLTF,TGTGCCAGCAGCTTATTTCCGTCTGGGGCCAACGTCCTGACTTTC
TRBV19,TRBJ1-1,-,-,CASIRGGMNTEAFF,TGTGCCAGTATCCGCGGGGGGATGAACACTGAAGCTTTCTTT
TRBV7-2,TRBJ2-7,-,-,CASSFQAGSYEQYF,TGTGCCAGCAGCTTTCAGGCCGGGAGCTACGAGCAGTACTTC
TRBV27,TRBJ1-2,-,-,CASSPTGSSYGYTF,TGTGCCAGCAGCCCCACGGGGTCTAGCTATGGCTACACCTTC
TRBV7-6,TRBJ2-1,TRBD1,-,CASSPGAGTGTYNEQFF,TGTGCCAGCAGCCCCGGCGCCGGGACAGGGACCTACAATGAGCAGTTCTTC
TRBV29-1,TRBJ2-1,TRBD2,-,CSATGLAGDHYNEQFF,TGCAGCGCTACGGGACTAGCGGGGGACCACTACAATGAGCAGTTCTTC
TRBV28,TRBJ2-3,TRBD2,-,CASSLAGGQDTQYF,TGTGCCAGCAGTTTAGCGGGGGGACAAGATACGCAGTATTTT
TRBV7-3,TRBJ1-1,-,-,CASSNTGTTEAFF,TGTGCCAGCAGCAATACAGGGACCACTGAAGCTTTCTTT
TRBV28,TRBJ2-7,TRBD2,-,CASSSSGRGLYEQYF,TGTGCCAGCAGTTCTAGCGGGAGAGGTTTATACGAGCAGTACTTC
TRBV6-5,TRBJ1-1,-,-,CASISYSNTEAFF,TGTGCCAGCATTTCCTATTCTAACACTGAAGCTTTCTTT
TRBV6-2/TRBV6-3,TRBJ1-6,-,-,CASSYALWSSYNSPLHF,TGTGCCAGCAGTTACGCCCTGTGGAGCTCCTATAATTCACCCCTCCACTTT
TRBV27,TRBJ2-2,-,-,CASSRTGELFF,TGTGCCAGCAGTCGCACCGGGGAGCTGTTTTTT
TRBV28,TRBJ2-7,TRBD1,-,CASSPTGVYEQYF,TGTGCCAGCAGTCCGACAGGGGTCTACGAGCAGTACTTC
TRBV11-2,TRBJ2-2,TRBD2,-,CASSLALSGTSSVGELFF,TGTGCCAGCAGCTTAGCCCTCAGCGGGACTAGTTCGGTCGGGGAGCTGTTTTTT
TRBV29-1,TRBJ2-7,TRBD1,once,CSVWAGTAYEQYF,TGCAGCGTCTGGGCCGGGACAGCCTACGAGCAGTACTTC
TRBV2,TRBJ1-4,-,-,CASIGGKGEKLFF,TGTGCCAGCATTGGGGGGAAGGGTGAAAAACTGTTTTTT
TRBV4-3,TRBJ1-6,-,few,CASSQERKQTPLHF,TGCGCCAGCAGCCAAGAAAGGAAACAGACACCCCTCCACTTT
TRBV7-6,TRBJ1-6,-,-,CASSLSGYNSPLHF,TGTGCCAGCAGCTTATCCGGTTATAATTCACCCCTCCACTTT
TRBV4-2,TRBJ1-5,-,-,CASSQVAGQPQHF,TGTGCCAGCAGCCAAGTCGCGGGTCAGCCCCAGCATTTT
TRBV28,TRBJ2-2,TRBD2,-,CASTLAGINTGELFF,TGTGCCAGCACCCTAGCGGGGATTAACACCGGGGAGCTGTTTTTT
TRBV7-9,TRBJ1-4,-,-,CASSFRGTNEKLFF,TGTGCCAGCAGCTTTAGGGGAACTAATGAAAAACTGTTTTTT
TRBV5-1,TRBJ2-1,TRBD2,-,CASSSGLAGWYNEQFF,TGCGCCAGCAGCTCGGGACTAGCGGGGTGGTACAATGAGCAGTTCTTC
TRBV28,TRBJ1-5,TRBD1,-,CASSSRDRVWNQPQHF,TGTGCCAGCAGTTCCCGGGACAGGGTATGGAATCAGCCCCAGCATTTT
TRBV6-2/TRBV6-3,TRBJ2-7,TRBD1,-,CASSWDSSYEQYF,TGTGCCAGCAGTTGGGACAGCTCCTACGAGCAGTACTTC
TRBV6-2/TRBV6-3,TRBJ2-1,TRBD2,-,CASSYGRGLAGTYNEQFF,TGTGCCAGCAGTTACGGTCGCGGGCTAGCGGGGACCTACAATGAGCAGTTCTTC
TRBV2,TRBJ2-7,TRBD1,-,CASTVGTGGTYEQYF,TGTGCCAGCACCGTGGGGACAGGGGGAACCTACGAGCAGTACTTC
TRBV19,TRBJ2-2,-,-,CAAGRSGTGELFF,TGTGCCGCGGGACGGAGCGGCACCGGGGAGCTGTTTTTT
TRBV5-1,TRBJ2-5,TRBD1,-,CASSLGAGTGGMGETQYF,TGCGCCAGCAGCTTGGGTGCTGGGACAGGGGGAATGGGGGAGACCCAGTACTTC
TRBV10-1,TRBJ1-2,-,-,CASSRGQDYGYTF,TGCGCCAGCAGTAGGGGCCAAGACTATGGCTACACCTTC
TRBV28,TRBJ2-4,-,-,CASSLAKNIQYF,TGTGCCAGCAGCCTAGCCAAAAACATTCAGTACTTC
TRBV18,TRBJ2-5,TRBD2,once,CASSRGAGGQETQYF,TGTGCCAGCTCACGCGGGGCGGGAGGACAAGAGACCCAGTACTTC
TRBV27,TRBJ1-5,-,-,CASSSGGAARNQPQHF,TGTGCCAGCAGTTCCGGAGGGGCCGCCCGAAATCAGCCCCAGCATTTT
TRBV19,TRBJ2-3,TRBD1,-,CASSGTVPSTDTQYF,TGTGCCAGTAGTGGGACAGTCCCTAGCACAGATACGCAGTATTTT
TRBV27,TRBJ1-4,TRBD1,-,CASSPGWGQAPYNEKLFF,TGTGCCAGCAGTCCGGGTTGGGGACAGGCGCCTTATAATGAAAAACTGTTTTTT
TRBV19,TRBJ2-1,-,-,CASQSSYNEQFF,TGTGCCAGCCAGTCCTCCTACAATGAGCAGTTCTTC
TRBV5-1,TRBJ1-1,-,-,CASGDGGDTEAFF,TGCGCCAGCGGCGACGGGGGAGATACTGAAGCTTTCTTT
TRBV7-9,TRBJ1-2,-,-,CASSRRAEFYGYTF,TGTGCCAGCAGCCGTAGAGCTGAGTTTTATGGCTACACCTTC
TRBV3-1/TRBV3-2,TRBJ2-3,-,-,CASSLGATDTQYF,TGTGCCAGCAGCCTAGGGGCCACAGATACGCAGTATTTT
TRBV27,TRBJ1-6,-,-,CASSLKQTPYNSPLHF,TGTGCCAGCAGTTTGAAACAGACCCCGTATAATTCACCCCTCCACTTT
TRBV18,TRBJ2-7,TRBD1,-,CASSPGQGTYEQYF,TGTGCCAGCTCACCGGGACAGGGAACCTACGAGCAGTACTTC
TRBV29-1,TRBJ2-1,TRBD2,once,CSVAKLAGGPSSYNEQFF,TGCAGCGTTGCAAAACTAGCGGGAGGCCCGAGCTCCTACAATGAGCAGTTCTTC